This T cell receptor beta chain is from a study of blood T cells in healthy people across ages (dated by TCRdb to between 2014 and 2016). Study-level background: Template switching captured roughly one uniquely barcoded TCR beta cDNA molecule per two T cells in model experiments. The donors were divided into four age groups: young (average roughly 15 years), middle-aged (over 35), aged (about 60) and long-lived (82). To avoid experimental bias, donors of different ages were spread randomly across the sequencing lanes. The study measured age-related changes in TCR beta repertoire diversity using deep sequencing normalized with unique cDNA molecular identifiers. Two additional independent replicas of 1 million unique cDNA reads from the same blood draw were analyzed for two donors (one aged 18 to 30 and one aged 80 or older).

From the cysteine through the phenylalanine, the CDR3 covers 15 amino acids. Here the CDR3 DNA is all that survives: 45 bases in frame from base 1. The germline V gene specifies MNHEY as CDR1 and SVGAGI as CDR2. The library came from 5' RACE. Sequencing was carried out with an Illumina HiSeq 2500. A second 7 to 11 cycle PCR used a sample-barcoded 5' primer and a J-beta primer mix. A unique molecular identifier was introduced onto each TCR beta cDNA molecule by a template-switch 5' adaptor carrying 12 random nucleotides. Each sample yielded at least 3 million CDR3-containing paired-end reads. The Mint cDNA synthesis kit, primed by a TRBC-specific oligonucleotide, was used to synthesize first-strand cDNA from all RNA. All cDNA was treated with uracil-DNA glycosylase and then went through a first 18-cycle PCR with the universal primers M1SS and BC2_uni_R. The authors' pipeline ran thus. Normalization of each sample was performed by random selection of 1 million high-quality reads, each carrying a distinct molecular identifier. Instead of being binned into consensus sequences, reads that shared molecular identifiers were thrown out. MiTCR, run with a Q25 quality threshold and the strictest error-elimination algorithm, handled CDR3 identification, clonotype clustering and error correction. Lower-bound total TCR beta diversity was estimated with a nonparametric unseen species model using Euler transformation. The public sequencing data were trimmed at Q25 with fastp and processed into clonotypes with MiXCR by TCRdb, which kept only in-frame beta chains. Each entry is one CDR3 protein sequence, shown with its most common DNA and genes. TCRdb's processing, not the authors', yielded these V and J calls. The sample table contains roughly 650,000 distinct CDR3 sequences; only one count was recorded for approximately 31% of them. The ten largest clones represent 15% of the sample.

Results the study describes overall, beyond this receptor: The long-lived group showed more naive CD4+ T cells, fewer expanded clones and increased TCR diversity than the aged group, suggesting age selection. Because donor CMV infection status was unknown, age-related changes in expanded clonotypes were potentially confounded. Estimates of total diversity based on one million sequenced T cells were considered lower bounds and underestimates. Since profiling was done on bulk unsorted PBMCs, naive and antigen-experienced compartments could not be conclusively compared. Observed TCR beta diversity per million T cells fell roughly linearly with age, and a significant reduction was already apparent by age approximately 40. A strong correlation was found between observed TCR beta diversity and the percentage of naive T cells measured by flow cytometry.

Turning to this clonotype: What this receptor recognizes is not known. No per-base quality is available; no much larger clone lies one base away.

Donors were a few dozen systemically healthy Caucasian individuals from Russia aged 6 to 90 years. Around 9.9 milliliters of peripheral blood were collected from each donor into EDTA-treated Vacutainer tubes. Ficoll-Paque density-gradient centrifugation was used to isolate PBMCs, with at least 6 million obtained per sample. Trizol reagent was used to extract total RNA from the PBMCs, yielding at least 5 micrograms per sample. Naive CD45RAhigh/CD27high T cell percentages were measured by flow cytometry on a PBMC aliquot from every donor. The clonotype originates from a woman of 80 years or more in good health. Donor details come from another sample of the same person, matched by shared clones. The rearranged segments are TRBV6-5 and TRBJ2-5, and possibly TRBD2, on 6 matching bases. The J call may be wrong; the DNA end is better matched by TRBJ2-7. The sequenced sample consisted of blood. The CDR3 protein sequence reads: CASSYSSLASYEQYF. The DNA sequence is given as TGTGCCAGCAGTTACTCGTCCCTAGCGTCCTACGAGCAGTACTTC.